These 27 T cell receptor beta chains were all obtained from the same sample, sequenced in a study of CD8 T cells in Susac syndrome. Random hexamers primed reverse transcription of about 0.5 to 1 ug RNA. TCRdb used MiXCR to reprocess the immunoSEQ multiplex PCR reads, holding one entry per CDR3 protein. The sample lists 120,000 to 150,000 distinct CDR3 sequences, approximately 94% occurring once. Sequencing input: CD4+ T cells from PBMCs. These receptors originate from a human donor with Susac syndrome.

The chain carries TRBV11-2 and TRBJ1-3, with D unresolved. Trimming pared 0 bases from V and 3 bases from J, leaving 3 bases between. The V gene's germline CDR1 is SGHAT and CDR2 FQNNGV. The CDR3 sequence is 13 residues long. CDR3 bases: TGTGCCAGCAGCTTAGAAAGTGGAAACACCATATATTTT. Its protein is CASSLESGNTIYF.

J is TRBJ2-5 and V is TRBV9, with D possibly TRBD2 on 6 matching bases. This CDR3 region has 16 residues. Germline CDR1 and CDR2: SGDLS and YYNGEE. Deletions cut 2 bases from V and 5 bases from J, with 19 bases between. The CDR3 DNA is TGTGCCAGCAGCGTGGCAGCGGGTGGAGCTGGGGAGACCCAGTACTTC. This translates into CASSVAAGGAGETQYF.

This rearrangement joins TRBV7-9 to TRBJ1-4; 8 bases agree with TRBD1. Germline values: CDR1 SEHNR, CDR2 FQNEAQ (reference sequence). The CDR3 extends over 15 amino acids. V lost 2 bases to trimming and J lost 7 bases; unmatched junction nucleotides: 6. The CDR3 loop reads CASSLSTGVGEKLFF. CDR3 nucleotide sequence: TGTGCCAGCAGCTTATCGACAGGGGTGGGTGAAAAACTGTTTTTT.

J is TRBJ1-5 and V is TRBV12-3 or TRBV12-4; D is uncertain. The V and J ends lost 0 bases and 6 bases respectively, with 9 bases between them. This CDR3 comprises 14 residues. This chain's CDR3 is CASSLASGGQPQHF. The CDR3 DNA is TGTGCCAGCAGTTTAGCGTCCGGCGGTCAGCCCCAGCATTTT.

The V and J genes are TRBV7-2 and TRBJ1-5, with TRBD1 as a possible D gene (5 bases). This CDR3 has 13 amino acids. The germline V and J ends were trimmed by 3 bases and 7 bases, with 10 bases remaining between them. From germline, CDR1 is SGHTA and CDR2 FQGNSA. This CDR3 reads CASSFKGAQPQHF. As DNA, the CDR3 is TGTGCCAGCAGCTTTAAAGGGGCCCAGCCCCAGCATTTT.

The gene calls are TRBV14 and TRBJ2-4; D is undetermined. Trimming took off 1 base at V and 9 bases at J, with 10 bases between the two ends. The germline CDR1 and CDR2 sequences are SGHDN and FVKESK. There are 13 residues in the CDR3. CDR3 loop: CASSQGRQTIQYF. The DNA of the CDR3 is TGTGCCAGCAGCCAAGGACGGCAGACCATTCAGTACTTC.

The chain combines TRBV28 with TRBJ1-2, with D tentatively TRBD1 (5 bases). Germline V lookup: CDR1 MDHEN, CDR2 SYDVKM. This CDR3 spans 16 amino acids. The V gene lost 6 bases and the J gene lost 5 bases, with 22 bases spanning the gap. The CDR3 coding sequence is TGTGCCAGCAGGCTCAGCGGGGGAATAAGGGGTTATGGCTACACCTTC. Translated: CASRLSGGIRGYGYTF.

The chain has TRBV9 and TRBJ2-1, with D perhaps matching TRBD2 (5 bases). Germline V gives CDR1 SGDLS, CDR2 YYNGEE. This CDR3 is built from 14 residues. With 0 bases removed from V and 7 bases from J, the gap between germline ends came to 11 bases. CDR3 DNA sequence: TGTGCCAGCAGCGTAGAGGCTAGCTGGAATGAGCAGTTCTTC. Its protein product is CASSVEASWNEQFF.

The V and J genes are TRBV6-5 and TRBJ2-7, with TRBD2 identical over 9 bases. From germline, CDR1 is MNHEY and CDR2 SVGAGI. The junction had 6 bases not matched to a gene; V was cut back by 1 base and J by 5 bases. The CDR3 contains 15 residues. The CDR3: CASSYLKSGRHEQYF. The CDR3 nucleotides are TGTGCCAGCAGTTACTTAAAAAGCGGGAGGCACGAGCAGTACTTC.

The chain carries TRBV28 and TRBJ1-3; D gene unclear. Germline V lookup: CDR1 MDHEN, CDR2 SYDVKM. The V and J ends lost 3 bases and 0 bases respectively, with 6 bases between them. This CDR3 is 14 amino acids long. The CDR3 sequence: CASSFTVSGNTIYF. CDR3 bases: TGTGCCAGCAGTTTTACGGTCTCTGGAAACACCATATATTTT.

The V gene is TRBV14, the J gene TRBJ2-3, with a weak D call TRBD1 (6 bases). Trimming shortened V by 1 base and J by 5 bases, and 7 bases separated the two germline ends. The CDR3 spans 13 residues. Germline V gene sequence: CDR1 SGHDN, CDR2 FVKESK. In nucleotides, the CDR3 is TGTGCCAGCAGCCAAGTAGGGGGAGATACGCAGTATTTT. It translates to CASSQVGGDTQYF.

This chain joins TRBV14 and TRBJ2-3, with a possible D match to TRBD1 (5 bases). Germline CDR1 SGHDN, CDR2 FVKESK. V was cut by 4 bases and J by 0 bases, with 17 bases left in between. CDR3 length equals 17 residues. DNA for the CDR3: TGTGCCAGCAGCCCAGGCCCACAGGCCCCTAGCACAGATACGCAGTATTTT. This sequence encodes CASSPGPQAPSTDTQYF.

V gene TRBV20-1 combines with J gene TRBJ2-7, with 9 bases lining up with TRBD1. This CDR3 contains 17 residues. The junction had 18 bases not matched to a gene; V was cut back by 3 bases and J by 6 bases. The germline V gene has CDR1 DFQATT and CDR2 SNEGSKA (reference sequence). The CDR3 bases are TGCAGTGCTAGTTCCGGTTTGCCCGGGACAGGGTTTCGCGAGCAGTACTTC. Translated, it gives CSASSGLPGTGFREQYF.

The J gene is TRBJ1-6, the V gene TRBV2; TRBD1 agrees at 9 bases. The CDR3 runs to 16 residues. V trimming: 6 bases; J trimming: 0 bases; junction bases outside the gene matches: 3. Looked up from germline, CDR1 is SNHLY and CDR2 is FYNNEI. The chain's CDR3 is CASSQDRGSYNSPLHF. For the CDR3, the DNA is TGTGCCAGCAGCCAGGACAGGGGCTCCTATAATTCACCCCTCCACTTT.

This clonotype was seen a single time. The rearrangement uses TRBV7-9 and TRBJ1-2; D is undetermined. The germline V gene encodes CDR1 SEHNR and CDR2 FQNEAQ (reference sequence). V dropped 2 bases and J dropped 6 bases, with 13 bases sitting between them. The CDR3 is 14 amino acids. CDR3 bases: TGTGCCAGCAGCTTACTGGGGAACGGGGATGGCTACACCTTC. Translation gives CASSLLGNGDGYTF.

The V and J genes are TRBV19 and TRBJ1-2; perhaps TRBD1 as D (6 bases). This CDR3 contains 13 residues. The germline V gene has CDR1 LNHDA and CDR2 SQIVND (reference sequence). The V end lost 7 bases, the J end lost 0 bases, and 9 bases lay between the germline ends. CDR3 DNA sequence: TGTGCCAGTAATGGACAGTCTAACTATGGCTACACCTTC. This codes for CASNGQSNYGYTF. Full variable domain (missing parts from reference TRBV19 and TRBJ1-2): DGGITQSPKYLFRKEGQNVTLSCEQNLNHDAMYWYRQDPGQGLRLIYYSQIVNDFQKGDIAEGYSVSREKKESFPLTVTSAQKNPTAFYLCASNGQSNYGYTFGSGTRLTVV.

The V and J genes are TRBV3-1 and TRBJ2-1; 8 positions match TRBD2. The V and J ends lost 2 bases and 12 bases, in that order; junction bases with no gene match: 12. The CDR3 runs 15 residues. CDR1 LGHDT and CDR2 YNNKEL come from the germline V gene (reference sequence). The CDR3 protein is CASSQLAGLTGGQFF. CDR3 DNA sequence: TGTGCCAGCAGCCAACTAGCGGGCCTCACAGGTGGGCAGTTCTTC.

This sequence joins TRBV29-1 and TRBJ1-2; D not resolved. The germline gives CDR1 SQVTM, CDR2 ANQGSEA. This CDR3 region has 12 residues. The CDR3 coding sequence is TGCAGTCATTTGAACCCTGTCTATGGCTACACCTTC. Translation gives CSHLNPVYGYTF.

Here the CDR3 reads CASRRTGTGANVLTF. DNA of the CDR3: TGCGCCAGCAGAAGAACAGGGACTGGGGCCAACGTCCTGACTTTC. This chain uses TRBV5-1 with TRBJ2-6; the D gene is possibly TRBD1 (6 bases). The CDR3 is made up of 15 amino acids. Trimming took 5 bases from V and 2 from J, leaving 11 bases between them. Per germline, CDR1 SGHRS and CDR2 YFSETQ.

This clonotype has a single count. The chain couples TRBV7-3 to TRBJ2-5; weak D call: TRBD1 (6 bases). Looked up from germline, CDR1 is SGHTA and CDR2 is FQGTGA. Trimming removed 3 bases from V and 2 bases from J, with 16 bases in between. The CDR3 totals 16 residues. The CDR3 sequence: CASSLSPRGTQETQYF. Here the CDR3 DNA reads TGTGCCAGCAGCTTGTCCCCCAGGGGAACGCAAGAGACCCAGTACTTC.

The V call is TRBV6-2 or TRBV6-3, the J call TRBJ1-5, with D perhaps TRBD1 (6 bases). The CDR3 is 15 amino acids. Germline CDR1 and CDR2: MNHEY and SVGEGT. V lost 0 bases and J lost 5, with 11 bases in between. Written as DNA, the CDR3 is TGTGCCAGCAGTTACTCCCAGGGGAGGGATCAGCCCCAGCATTTT. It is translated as CASSYSQGRDQPQHF.

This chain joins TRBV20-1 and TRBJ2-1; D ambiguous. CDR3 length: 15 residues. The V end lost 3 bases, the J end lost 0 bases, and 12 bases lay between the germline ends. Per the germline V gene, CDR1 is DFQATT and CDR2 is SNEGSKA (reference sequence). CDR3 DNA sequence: TGCAGTGCTAGGACCCCCAGCAGCTCCTACAATGAGCAGTTCTTC. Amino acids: CSARTPSSSYNEQFF.

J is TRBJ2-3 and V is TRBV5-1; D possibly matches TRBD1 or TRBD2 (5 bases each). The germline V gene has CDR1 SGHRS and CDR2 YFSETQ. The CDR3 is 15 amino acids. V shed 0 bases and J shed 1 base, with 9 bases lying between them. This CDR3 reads CASSLDGTGTDTQYF. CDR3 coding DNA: TGCGCCAGCAGCTTGGACGGGACGGGCACAGATACGCAGTATTTT.

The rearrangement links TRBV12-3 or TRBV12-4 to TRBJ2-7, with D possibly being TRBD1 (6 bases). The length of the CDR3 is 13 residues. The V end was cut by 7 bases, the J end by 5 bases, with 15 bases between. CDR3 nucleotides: TGTGCCAGCAATGTGGAACAGGGTCACGAGCAGTACTTC. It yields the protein CASNVEQGHEQYF.

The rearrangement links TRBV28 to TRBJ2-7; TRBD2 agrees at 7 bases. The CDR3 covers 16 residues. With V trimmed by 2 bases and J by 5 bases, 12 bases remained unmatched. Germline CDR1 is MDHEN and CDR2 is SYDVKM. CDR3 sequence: CASSLGRAGLSDEQYF. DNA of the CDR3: TGTGCCAGCAGTTTAGGGCGAGCGGGACTATCTGACGAGCAGTACTTC.

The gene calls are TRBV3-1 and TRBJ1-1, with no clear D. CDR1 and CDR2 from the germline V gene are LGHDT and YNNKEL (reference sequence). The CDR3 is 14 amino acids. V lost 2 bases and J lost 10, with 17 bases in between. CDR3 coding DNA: TGTGCCAGCAGCCAAAACCCGATTCGCGGAGGAGCTTTCTTT. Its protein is CASSQNPIRGGAFF. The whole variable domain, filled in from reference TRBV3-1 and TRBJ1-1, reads DTAVSQTPKYLVTQMGNDKSIKCEQNLGHDTMYWYKQDSKKFLKIMFSYNNKELIINETVPNRFSPKSPDKAHLNLHINSLELGDSAVYFCASSQNPIRGGAFFGQGTRLTVV.

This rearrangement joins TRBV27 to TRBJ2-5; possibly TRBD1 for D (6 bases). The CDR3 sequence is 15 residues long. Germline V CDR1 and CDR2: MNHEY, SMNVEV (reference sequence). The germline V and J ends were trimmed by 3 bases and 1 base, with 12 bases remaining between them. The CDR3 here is CASSFSRGGQETQYF. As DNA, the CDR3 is TGTGCCAGCAGTTTCTCTCGAGGGGGCCAAGAGACCCAGTACTTC.